This T cell receptor (beta chain) is drawn from a study of blood T cells in healthy people across ages (dated by TCRdb to the mid-2010s). A note on the overall study: In model experiments, template switching captured roughly one uniquely barcoded TCR beta cDNA molecule for every two T cells. Donors were grouped into four age groups: young (average about 15 years), middle-aged (39), aged (around 60) and long-lived (less than 85). Donors of different ages were randomly distributed across sequencing lanes to avoid experimental bias. Using deep sequencing normalized with unique cDNA molecular identifiers, the study measured how TCR beta repertoire diversity changes with age. The study analyzed two additional independent replicas of 1 million unique cDNA reads from the same blood draw for two donors, one aged 18 to 30 and one aged 80 or older. Study-wide conclusions, independent of this receptor: Estimates of total diversity based on one million sequenced T cells were regarded as lower bounds and as underestimates. Because donor CMV infection status was unknown, age-related changes in expanded clonotypes were potentially confounded. Because profiling used bulk unsorted PBMCs, naive and antigen-experienced compartments could not be compared conclusively. There was a strong correlation between observed TCR beta diversity and the percentage of naive T cells measured by flow cytometry. Observed TCR beta diversity per million T cells fell roughly linearly with age, and a significant reduction was already apparent by age around 36. The long-lived group showed more naive CD4+ T cells, fewer expanded clones and increased TCR diversity than the aged group, suggesting age selection.

The library was produced with 5' RACE. Instrument on record: Illumina HiSeq 2500. A second PCR of about 6 to 11 cycles was performed with a sample-barcoded 5' primer and a J-beta primer mix. Each TCR beta cDNA molecule received a unique molecular identifier from a template-switch 5' adaptor carrying 12 random nucleotides. Each sample yielded at least 3 million CDR3-containing paired-end reads. All of the RNA was converted into first-strand cDNA using the Mint cDNA synthesis kit, with a TRBC-specific oligonucleotide serving as the primer. Following uracil-DNA glycosylase treatment, all cDNA underwent a first 18-cycle PCR with the universal primers M1SS and BC2_uni_R. The study's processing was this. Each sample was normalized by randomly selecting 1 million high-quality reads, each carrying a distinct molecular identifier. Instead of being binned into consensus sequences, reads that shared molecular identifiers were thrown out. MiTCR, set to a Q25 quality threshold and the strictest error-elimination algorithm, was used for CDR3 identification, clonotype clustering and error correction. A nonparametric unseen species model with Euler transformation was used to estimate a lower bound on total TCR beta diversity. The public reads were reprocessed in TCRdb via fastp at Q25 and MiXCR, keeping in-frame beta chains. CDR3 protein duplicates are merged, each entry listing the most common genes and DNA. The V and J calls were determined by TCRdb, not by the authors. The sample table lists about 1.5 million distinct CDR3 sequences, approximately 42% of them with a count of one. 7.9% of the sample goes to the ten largest clones.

The donors were around 39 Caucasian individuals from Russia, aged roughly 6 to 100 years, who were systemically healthy. Roughly 10 milliliters of peripheral blood were collected from each donor into EDTA-treated Vacutainer tubes. PBMCs were isolated by Ficoll-Paque density-gradient centrifugation, with at least 7 million obtained per sample. Trizol reagent was used to extract total RNA from PBMCs, with at least 6 micrograms per sample. For every donor, an aliquot of PBMCs went through flow cytometry to measure the percentages of naive CD45RAhigh/CD27high T cells. As to this clonotype: It has no known antigen specificity. No much larger clone exists at a distance of one base, and base qualities are not known.

The CDR3, cysteine through phenylalanine, is 12 amino acids long. Of all the DNA, just the CDR3 is kept, 36 bases in frame from base 1. CDR1 is given as SQVTM and CDR2 as ANQGSEA, both from the germline V gene. V loses 8 bases of germline sequence and J loses 4 bases, and the interval between the two ends is 13 bases. Recombination linked TRBV29-1 to TRBJ2-3; there is no confident call for the D gene. The receptor's source is a woman between 18 and 29 years old in good health. The material sequenced was blood. The CDR3 region has the sequence CSFRVRPDTQYF. The DNA is TGCAGCTTCCGAGTCAGACCAGATACGCAGTATTTT.